The 16 T cell receptor beta chains below come from one sample, sequenced in a study of T cell responses to AZD1222 COVID-19 vaccine. The repertoire was sequenced with immunoSEQ multiplex PCR; TCRdb's copy has only in-frame clones and lacks some. The repertoire holds approximately 100,000 clones, with roughly 90% as singletons. The sample was peripheral blood, taken on day 0 of AZD1222 vaccination. The receptor source for this set is an adult in good health.

V gene TRBV27 combines with J gene TRBJ1-5; D is possibly TRBD1 (5 bases). Germline V lookup: CDR1 MNHEY, CDR2 SMNVEV (reference sequence). This CDR3 contains 14 residues. Written as DNA, the CDR3 is TGTACAACACGGGGGGGAGGGTATGGTCAGCCCCAGCATTTT. As protein: CTTRGGGYGQPQHF.

The chain uses TRBV4-3 and TRBJ2-7, with 7 bases fitting TRBD1. This CDR3 region has 13 residues. With V trimmed by 2 bases and J by 6 bases, 4 bases remained unmatched. Germline-derived CDR1 and CDR2 are LGHNA and YSLEER. The CDR3 protein is CASSQNRGSEQYF. CDR3 DNA: TGCGCCAGCAGCCAAAACAGGGGCAGCGAGCAGTACTTC.

The rearrangement uses TRBV6-5 and TRBJ1-1; 7 positions agree with TRBD1. The CDR3 length is 15 residues. J gave up 5 bases and V 8 bases, and 14 bases lay outside the gene matches. In germline, CDR1 is MNHEY, CDR2 SVGAGI. The CDR3 nucleotides read TGTGCCAGCTGCCAACTCAGGGGGAGTAGGACTGAAGCTTTCTTT. This gives the protein CASCQLRGSRTEAFF.

The CDR3 protein is CASSTTYGAKNIQYF. Written as DNA, the CDR3 is TGTGCCAGCAGCACAACGTACGGGGCCAAAAACATTCAGTACTTC. The chain is built from TRBV7-9 and TRBJ2-4; D gene unclear. CDR3 size: 15 residues. V shed 5 bases and J shed 1 base, with 12 bases lying between them. The germline gives CDR1 SEHNR, CDR2 FQNEAQ (reference sequence). Using reference TRBV7-9 and TRBJ2-4 for the parts outside the CDR3, the full variable domain is DTGVSQNPRHKITKRGQNVTFRCDPISEHNRLYWYRQTLGQGPEFLTYFQNEAQLEKSRLLSDRFSAERPKGSFSTLEIQRTEQGDSAMYLCASSTTYGAKNIQYFGAGTRLSVL.

The rearrangement links TRBV30 to TRBJ1-1; a weak D match, TRBD1 (6 bases). Germline V gives CDR1 GTSNPN, CDR2 SVGIG (reference sequence). V gave up 5 bases and J gave up 3 bases, with 19 bases separating them. This CDR3 has 15 residues. The CDR3 sequence: CAWGRGAQLDTEAFF. The CDR3 DNA reads TGTGCCTGGGGGAGGGGGGCACAGTTGGACACTGAAGCTTTCTTT.

About this clone itself: At the DNA level, this CDR3 is encoded by other sequences in the same sample as well. V gene TRBV6-2 or TRBV6-3 combines with J gene TRBJ1-1, with unresolved D. The CDR3 runs 14 residues. The ends were cut back, 2 bases at V and 0 bases at J, with 7 bases in the middle. CDR1 is MNHEY and CDR2 is SVGEGT in the germline V gene. The CDR3 DNA reads TGTGCCAGCAGTTACGGCACACTGAACACTGAAGCTTTCTTT. Translating gives CASSYGTLNTEAFF.

The rearrangement joins TRBV7-9 to TRBJ1-1; the match to TRBD1 covers 10 bases. There are 14 residues in the CDR3. Germline V gene data show CDR1 as SEHNR and CDR2 as FQNEAQ (reference sequence). The V and J ends lost 5 bases and 4 bases, in that order; junction bases with no gene match: 4. CDR3 in DNA: TGTGCCAGCAGCCGGACAGGGGGGAGCACTGAAGCTTTCTTT. Translation: CASSRTGGSTEAFF.

The V and J genes are TRBV6-5 and TRBJ2-3; perhaps TRBD1 as D (6 bases). Trimming stripped 9 bases from V and 2 bases from J, with 15 bases between. The CDR3 length is 14 residues. Germline V CDR1 and CDR2: MNHEY, SVGAGI. The CDR3 region is CASQFGDTTDTQYF. CDR3 DNA sequence: TGTGCCAGTCAGTTCGGGGACACCACAGATACGCAGTATTTT.

The genes are TRBV7-2 and TRBJ2-7; 11 nucleotides match TRBD2. The V and J ends lost 0 bases and 6 bases, in that order; junction bases with no gene match: 4. Germline CDR1 reads SGHTA; CDR2 reads FQGNSA. This CDR3 has 15 amino acids. The CDR3 region has the DNA TGTGCCAGCAGCTTAGCTAGCGGGAGGGCCGGCGAGCAGTACTTC. This gives the protein CASSLASGRAGEQYF.

The V call is TRBV4-3, the J call TRBJ1-4; a possible D gene is TRBD1 (5 bases). The CDR3 contains 14 residues. The germline V and J ends were trimmed by 0 bases and 12 bases, with 14 bases remaining between them. CDR1 is LGHNA and CDR2 is YSLEER in the germline V gene. CDR3 nucleotides: TGCGCCAGCAGCCAAGAAGGTACGGGACGTGAACTGTTTTTT. This translates into CASSQEGTGRELFF.

This clone turned up a few times. One end of the junction fails to match germline, which may point to a read error. The chain employs TRBV28 and TRBJ1-2; 8 bases agree with TRBD1. The CDR3 covers 12 residues. Germline V lookup: CDR1 MDHEN, CDR2 SYDVKM. The CDR3 nucleotides read TGTGCCAGCAGTTCCCGACAGGGGACCCTGGGCTTC. Amino acids: CASSSRQGTLGF.

The chain is built from TRBV28 and TRBJ1-2; maybe TRBD1 (5 bases). The germline V gene has CDR1 MDHEN and CDR2 SYDVKM. The CDR3 spans 15 residues. V lost 4 bases, J lost 5 bases, and 17 bases lay in between. CDR3 in DNA: TGTGCCAGCAGTTCTGGGGCCTTAGGGGTATATGGCTACACCTTC. Its translation is CASSSGALGVYGYTF.

The chain recombines TRBV19 with TRBJ2-3, with 8 bases lining up with TRBD2. The V gene end was trimmed by 3 bases and the J gene end by 6 bases; junction bases not matched to a gene: 11. CDR3 length equals 16 residues. CDR1 and CDR2 (germline): LNHDA, SQIVND (reference sequence). DNA of the CDR3: TGTGCCAGTAGTATTCGGGACGGGAGGGGCCCGGATACGCAGTATTTT. This translates into CASSIRDGRGPDTQYF.

The genes are TRBV4-2 and TRBJ2-3; no definite D call. The CDR3 runs to 13 residues. Germline V gives CDR1 LGHNA, CDR2 YNFKEQ. V shed 2 bases and J shed 2 bases, with 5 bases lying between them. The CDR3 loop reads CASSQYFTDTQYF. The CDR3 nucleotides read TGTGCCAGCAGCCAATATTTCACAGATACGCAGTATTTT.

CDR3: CASSYARTGNQPQHF. The CDR3 DNA reads TGTGCCAGCAGCTACGCCCGGACAGGGAACCAGCCCCAGCATTTT. The chain employs TRBV5-8 and TRBJ1-5; TRBD1 matches at 8 bases. Trimming at V came to 3 bases and at J to 7 bases, leaving 9 bases not matched to a gene. This CDR3 is built from 15 residues. The germline V gene has CDR1 SGHTS and CDR2 YDEGEE.

The sample holds one count of this clone. The rearrangement joins TRBV7-3 to TRBJ1-1; D call uncertain. The germline V gene has CDR1 SGHTA and CDR2 FQGTGA. The CDR3 spans 15 residues. Trimming shortened V by 3 bases and J by 1 base, and 12 bases separated the two germline ends. The CDR3 coding sequence is TGTGCCAGCAGCTTGACTGGATTATCGAACACTGAAGCTTTCTTT. This encodes CASSLTGLSNTEAFF.